The following is a T cell receptor beta chain sequence with its context. Distinct nucleotide sequences in the sample also encode this CDR3. This entry comes from a study of shared clonotypes between healthy human individuals. Assay execution took place at the deep level. Unsorted PBMC replicate PCRs drew on about 290 ng DNA, representing approximately 30,000 T cell genomes. How the authors handled the data: Junction-only sequences without quality scores came from ImmunoSEQ, so filtering differed. Clones were sequenced by immunoSEQ multiplex PCR, and TCRdb holds only the in-frame ones, with some missing. That table gives V, J and clone size, and the DNA gave D and trimming. The table lists some 500,000 clones, around 79% of them singletons. There are 11 residues in the CDR3. Trimming took off 5 bases at V and 7 bases at J, with 6 bases between the two ends. Germline V gene lookup returns CDR1 SGHVS and CDR2 FQNEAQ.

The TCR was taken from a woman between 40 and 55 years old in good health. Some clones in this sample may be carry-over from other donors' samples. Sample: PBMCs. The chain carries TRBV7-8 and TRBJ2-1, with D uncertain. The CDR3 here is CASSLQNEQFF. In DNA form, the CDR3 reads TGTGCCAGCAGCCTACAGAATGAGCAGTTCTTC.